Following are 2 T cell receptor beta chains from one sample sequenced in a study of cytomegalovirus exposure and HLA in healthy donors. The protocol was immunoSEQ multiplex PCR, while the TCRdb copy is restricted to in-frame clones and leaves out a portion. The top ten hold about 2.3% of the sample, which has about 160,000 clones, around four fifths seen once. Sequencing was carried out using PBMCs. Receptors were obtained from a young man in good health and CMV-seropositive.

The chain is built from TRBV29-1 and TRBJ2-3, with 10 bases that match TRBD1. The germline gives CDR1 SQVTM, CDR2 ANQGSEA. CDR3 size: 16 residues. The J segment lost 6 bases and the V segment lost 6 bases, leaving 15 bases of the junction unmatched. CDR3 loop: CSVEGGQGIYSDTQYF. In nucleotides, the CDR3 is TGCAGCGTCGAGGGGGGACAGGGGATTTACTCGGATACGCAGTATTTT.

V gene TRBV4-3 combines with J gene TRBJ2-3; 10 bases fit TRBD2. The J segment lost 2 bases and the V segment lost 4 bases, leaving 15 bases of the junction unmatched. The CDR3 covers 19 residues. Germline V gives CDR1 LGHNA, CDR2 YSLEER. In nucleotides, the CDR3 is TGCGCCAGCAGCCTAGGACAGGGACGGCTAGCGGGGGTCACAGATACGCAGTATTTT. Amino acid sequence: CASSLGQGRLAGVTDTQYF.